These T cell receptor beta chains were read from a single sample in a study of cytomegalovirus exposure and HLA in healthy donors. Libraries were prepared by immunoSEQ multiplex PCR; TCRdb keeps only in-frame clonotypes and omits some of them. The sample has around 80,000 clones, 60% to 85% seen once; the top ten hold 4.5%. What was sequenced was PBMCs. The source is a middle-aged man in good health and CMV-seronegative. CDR3s include the opening cysteine and the closing phenylalanine or tryptophan. D genes are given only for firm matches. Size is stated for part of the rows, as once, few or many counts, or as a class when the clone is expanded.

-,-,TRBV6-5,TRBJ1-2,CASSSLNYGYTF,TGTGCCAGCAGTTCCCTTAACTATGGCTACACCTTC
TRBD2,-,TRBV11-2,TRBJ2-1,CASSLSGALNEQFF,TGTGCCAGCAGCTTAAGCGGGGCCCTGAATGAGCAGTTCTTC
-,-,TRBV11-2,TRBJ2-1,CASSLGGGSYNEQFF,TGTGCCAGCAGCTTAGGAGGGGGCTCCTACAATGAGCAGTTCTTC
-,-,TRBV7-9,TRBJ2-7,CASSLGVYGYEQYF,TGTGCCAGCAGCTTAGGTGTCTACGGCTACGAGCAGTACTTC
TRBD2,-,TRBV6-5,TRBJ2-1,CASSYITGGEQFF,TGTGCCAGCAGTTATATTACGGGAGGTGAGCAGTTCTTC
-,-,TRBV2,TRBJ2-5,CASSEGAGLEETQYF,TGTGCCAGCAGTGAAGGGGCGGGACTTGAAGAGACCCAGTACTTC
-,-,TRBV6-5,TRBJ1-5,CASSYSWGGDQPQHF,TGTGCCAGCAGTTACTCGTGGGGCGGGGATCAGCCCCAGCATTTT
TRBD2,-,TRBV6-4,TRBJ2-1,CASSDSLKTGGAYNEQFF,TGTGCCAGCAGTGACTCTTTAAAAACGGGAGGGGCCTACAATGAGCAGTTCTTC
-,-,TRBV15,TRBJ1-5,CATSRSGLGDQPQHF,TGTGCCACCAGCAGATCAGGGTTGGGCGATCAGCCCCAGCATTTT
TRBD2,few,TRBV15,TRBJ2-1,CATSGRTSGRNDEQFF,TGTGCCACCAGCGGACGGACTAGCGGGAGAAATGATGAGCAGTTCTTC
TRBD1,-,TRBV5-1,TRBJ1-4,CASSRGTGTAAEKLFF,TGCGCCAGCAGCAGGGGAACCGGGACAGCAGCAGAAAAACTGTTTTTT
-,few,TRBV6-5,TRBJ1-5,CASREPGSNQPQHF,TGTGCCAGCAGGGAGCCTGGGAGCAATCAGCCCCAGCATTTT
-,once,TRBV7-9,TRBJ1-2,CASSLGQNYGYTF,TGTGCCAGCAGCTTAGGGCAAAACTATGGCTACACCTTC
-,few,TRBV30,TRBJ2-1,CAWSGSGSYNEQFF,TGTGCCTGGAGTGGGAGCGGCTCCTACAATGAGCAGTTCTTC
TRBD1,-,TRBV2,TRBJ2-2,CASQTGTGDTGELFF,TGTGCCAGCCAAACCGGGACAGGGGACACCGGGGAGCTGTTTTTT
-,-,TRBV7-8,TRBJ1-1,CASSLALADRNTEAFF,TGTGCCAGCAGCTTAGCGTTGGCGGACAGGAACACTGAAGCTTTCTTT
TRBD1,-,TRBV30,TRBJ2-5,CAWSKGARETQYF,TGTGCCTGGAGTAAGGGGGCAAGGGAGACCCAGTACTTC
-,-,TRBV11-1,TRBJ2-2,CASSLGQKRATGELFF,TGTGCCAGCAGCCTCGGACAGAAAAGGGCCACCGGGGAGCTGTTTTTT
-,-,TRBV11-2,TRBJ2-7,CASSFGADSYEQYF,TGTGCCAGCAGCTTTGGGGCCGACTCCTACGAGCAGTACTTC
TRBD1,-,TRBV13,TRBJ2-7,CASSLRGTGDDEQYF,TGTGCCAGCAGCTTACGAGGGACAGGGGACGACGAGCAGTACTTC
-,-,TRBV30,TRBJ1-2,CAWSPGGVSNYGYTF,TGTGCCTGGAGTCCCGGGGGAGTATCTAACTATGGCTACACCTTC
-,once,TRBV2,TRBJ2-7,CASSGRQSYEQYF,TGTGCCAGCAGTGGGAGGCAGTCCTACGAGCAGTACTTC
-,-,TRBV19,TRBJ1-2,CASTPDSRYGYTF,TGTGCCAGTACCCCTGATAGTCGCTATGGCTACACCTTC
-,-,TRBV20-1,TRBJ2-1,CSAGGGNEQFF,TGCAGTGCGGGCGGAGGCAATGAGCAGTTCTTC
TRBD1,-,TRBV19,TRBJ1-1,CASSIRGRRTEAFF,TGTGCCAGTAGTATCAGGGGGCGTCGGACTGAAGCTTTCTTT
-,-,TRBV5-1,TRBJ2-5,CASSLESGIQETQYF,TGCGCCAGCAGCTTGGAGTCAGGAATCCAAGAGACCCAGTACTTC
-,-,TRBV5-6,TRBJ2-3,CASSLGVSSTDTQYF,TGTGCCAGCAGCTTAGGGGTATCAAGCACAGATACGCAGTATTTT
-,-,TRBV13,TRBJ2-7,CASSDRDTDYEQYF,TGTGCCAGCAGTGATCGGGACACTGACTACGAGCAGTACTTC
TRBD1,-,TRBV27,TRBJ1-5,CASSLSGQGGIQPQHF,TGTGCCAGCAGTTTATCGGGGCAGGGGGGTATTCAGCCCCAGCATTTT
TRBD2,-,TRBV7-2,TRBJ2-3,CASSPRTSGTGTDTQYF,TGTGCCAGCAGCCCCCGGACTAGCGGGACTGGCACAGATACGCAGTATTTT
-,-,TRBV18,TRBJ1-5,CASSRGVYNQPQHF,TGTGCCAGCTCACGGGGGGTTTACAATCAGCCCCAGCATTTT
TRBD1,-,TRBV19,TRBJ1-2,CASSTTPGQGLSGYTF,TGTGCCAGTAGTACAACTCCGGGACAGGGATTGAGTGGCTACACCTTC
TRBD1,once,TRBV4-3,TRBJ2-6,CASSQDPGGGANVLTF,TGCGCCAGCAGCCAAGATCCAGGGGGTGGGGCCAACGTCCTGACTTTC
-,-,TRBV28,TRBJ1-5,CASKTANQPQHF,TGTGCCAGCAAGACAGCAAATCAGCCCCAGCATTTT
-,-,TRBV30,TRBJ2-2,CAWSPLISHPGTGELFF,TGTGCCTGGAGTCCCCTAATATCCCATCCGGGCACCGGGGAGCTGTTTTTT
-,-,TRBV7-9,TRBJ2-1,CASSLVGEQFF,TGTGCCAGCAGCTTAGTCGGTGAGCAGTTCTTC
TRBD2,-,TRBV30,TRBJ2-1,CAWSVRLAGEDEQFF,TGTGCCTGGAGTGTACGCCTAGCGGGAGAGGATGAGCAGTTCTTC
TRBD2,-,TRBV7-2,TRBJ2-3,CASSLIAGADTQYF,TGTGCCAGCAGCTTAATCGCGGGAGCAGATACGCAGTATTTT
TRBD1,-,TRBV28,TRBJ1-5,CASGGDRDSNQPQHF,TGTGCCAGCGGCGGAGACAGGGATAGCAACCAGCCCCAGCATTTT
-,-,TRBV4-1,TRBJ1-5,CASSQDAGNGNQPQHF,TGCGCCAGCAGCCAAGATGCAGGGAACGGCAATCAGCCCCAGCATTTT
TRBD1,-,TRBV28,TRBJ2-4,CASSRQGGRNIQYF,TGTGCCAGCAGTAGACAGGGGGGTAGGAACATTCAGTACTTC
TRBD1,-,TRBV15,TRBJ1-1,CATSRAAGTGGTEAFF,TGTGCCACCAGCAGGGCGGCCGGGACAGGGGGTACTGAAGCTTTCTTT
-,-,TRBV7-2,TRBJ2-5,CASSLVGLFEETQYF,TGTGCCAGCAGCTTAGTTGGGCTTTTCGAAGAGACCCAGTACTTC
-,-,TRBV5-1,TRBJ2-7,CASSPRTDSYEQYF,TGCGCCAGCAGCCCCAGGACAGACTCCTACGAGCAGTACTTC
-,-,TRBV19,TRBJ2-1,CASSIGVRDVVTNEQFF,TGTGCCAGTAGTATCGGGGTACGCGATGTGGTGACCAATGAGCAGTTCTTC
-,-,TRBV6-6,TRBJ1-5,CASNIQGNQPQHF,TGTGCCAGCAATATCCAGGGAAATCAGCCCCAGCATTTT
TRBD2,-,TRBV7-6,TRBJ2-1,CASSGVGLAGGPVDYNEQFF,TGTGCCAGCAGCGGGGTGGGACTAGCGGGAGGGCCGGTTGACTACAATGAGCAGTTCTTC
-,-,TRBV5-6,TRBJ1-1,CATLANPGTEAFF,TGTGCCACCTTGGCGAACCCGGGCACTGAAGCTTTCTTT
-,-,TRBV30,TRBJ1-1,CAWSEIGPPNAEAFF,TGTGCCTGGAGTGAGATCGGTCCCCCGAACGCTGAAGCTTTCTTT
-,-,TRBV5-4,TRBJ2-5,CASSLEPLGGQETQYF,TGTGCCAGCAGCTTGGAGCCCTTAGGAGGGCAAGAGACCCAGTACTTC
-,-,TRBV2,TRBJ1-5,CASAPYRESNQPQHF,TGTGCCAGCGCTCCGTACAGGGAAAGCAATCAGCCCCAGCATTTT
TRBD2,-,TRBV6-4,TRBJ2-3,CASSQTSGSTDTQYF,TGTGCCAGCAGTCAGACTAGCGGAAGCACAGATACGCAGTATTTT
-,few,TRBV19,TRBJ1-5,CASSPLYSNQPQHF,TGTGCCAGTAGCCCACTCTATAGCAATCAGCCCCAGCATTTT
TRBD2,-,TRBV4-3,TRBJ2-7,CASSQSGGEQYF,TGCGCCAGCAGCCAAAGCGGGGGCGAGCAGTACTTC